This TCR beta chain was identified during a study of blood T cell repertoires in COVID-19. Whole-study context: Specimens from acute and convalescent COVID-19 originated in the United States, Italy and Spain. From T cells, B-cell-depleted T cells, or PBMCs came the material, which was cDNA or gDNA.

The CDR3 is made up of 15 amino acids. CDR1 and CDR2 (germline): SGHRS, YFSETQ. The V segment lost 0 bases and the J segment 2 bases; nucleotides outside the gene matches: 4. In the original processing: Amplified reference gene primers provided the basis for estimating nucleated cell counts. Only in-frame clones appear in the TCRdb table, and some are missing; sequencing was by immunoSEQ multiplex PCR. That table is the source of V, J and clone size, and D and trimming were worked out from the DNA. This table holds around 150,000 clones, 75% to 90% found once. The clonotype comes from a woman aged 55 to 70 with active or convalescent COVID-19. Sequenced input: peripheral blood. The chain combines TRBV5-1 with TRBJ1-2; the match to TRBD1 covers 7 bases. The CDR3 DNA sequence: TGCGCCAGCAGCTTGGGAGGGGGACAGAACTATGGCTACACCTTC. Protein product: CASSLGGGQNYGYTF.